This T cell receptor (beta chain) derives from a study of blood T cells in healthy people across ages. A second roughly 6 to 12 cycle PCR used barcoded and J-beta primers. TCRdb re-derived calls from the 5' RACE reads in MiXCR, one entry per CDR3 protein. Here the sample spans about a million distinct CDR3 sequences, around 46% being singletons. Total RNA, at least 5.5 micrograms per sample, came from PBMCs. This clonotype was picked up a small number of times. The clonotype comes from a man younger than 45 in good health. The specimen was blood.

The CDR3 reads CASSLDAGDYEQYF. As DNA, the CDR3 is TGTGCCAGCAGCTTAGACGCAGGGGACTACGAGCAGTACTTC. The genes are TRBV13 and TRBJ2-7; the D gene is possibly TRBD1 (6 bases). The V gene lost 1 base and the J gene lost 3 bases, with 10 bases spanning the gap. The CDR3 has 14 residues. CDR1 is PRHDT and CDR2 is FYEKMQ in the germline V gene (reference sequence).